The sequence of this T cell receptor (beta chain) was determined in a study of blood T cell repertoires in COVID-19. Study-level information: Acute and convalescent COVID-19 specimens originated in the United States, Italy and Spain. PBMCs, B-cell-depleted T cells, or T cells were the source of the cDNA or gDNA that made up the material.

Germline-derived CDR1 and CDR2 are SQVTM and ANQGSEA. V lost 7 bases to trimming and J lost 8 bases, with 26 bases between them. CDR3 length: 15 amino acids. This clone was observed once. Original analysis: Using reference gene primer amplification, nucleated cell counts were estimated. Produced via immunoSEQ multiplex PCR; TCRdb's table is partial and in-frame only. The V and J calls and clone size were taken over from that table, and D and trimming were inferred from the DNA. The data show about 300,000 clones, roughly 88% seen once. The TCR originated in a woman aged 30 to 39 who had recovered from COVID-19. V and J are TRBV29-1 and TRBJ1-2; a possible D gene is TRBD1 (5 bases). The specimen was peripheral blood. The CDR3 sequence: CSAPKGTPRGGGYTF. In nucleotides, the CDR3 is TGCAGCGCCCCCAAAGGGACTCCCCGAGGTGGGGGCTACACCTTC.